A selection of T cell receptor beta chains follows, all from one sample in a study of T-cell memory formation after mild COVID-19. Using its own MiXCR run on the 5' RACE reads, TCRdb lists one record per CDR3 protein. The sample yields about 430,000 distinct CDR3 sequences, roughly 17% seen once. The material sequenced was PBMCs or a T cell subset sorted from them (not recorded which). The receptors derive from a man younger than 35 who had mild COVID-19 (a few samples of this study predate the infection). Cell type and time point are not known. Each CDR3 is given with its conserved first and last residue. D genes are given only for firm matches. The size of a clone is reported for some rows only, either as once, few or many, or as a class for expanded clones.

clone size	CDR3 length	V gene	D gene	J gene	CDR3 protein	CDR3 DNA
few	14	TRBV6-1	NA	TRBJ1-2	CASSDLVGVYGYTF	TGTGCCAGCAGTGATCTAGTGGGGGTTTATGGCTACACCTTC
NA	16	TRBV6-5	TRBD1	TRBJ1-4	CASSPGTGTMSEKLFF	TGTGCCAGCAGTCCGGGGACAGGGACGATGAGTGAAAAACTGTTTTTT
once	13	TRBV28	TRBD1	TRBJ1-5	CASRPDRVQPQHF	TGTGCCAGCAGGCCTGACAGGGTCCAGCCCCAGCATTTT
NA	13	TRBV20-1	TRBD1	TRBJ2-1	CSASRGTLNEQFF	TGCAGTGCTAGCAGGGGGACCCTCAATGAGCAGTTCTTC
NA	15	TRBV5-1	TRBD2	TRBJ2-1	CASSFSAGGQHEQFF	TGCGCCAGCAGCTTTAGTGCGGGGGGGCAGCATGAGCAGTTCTTC
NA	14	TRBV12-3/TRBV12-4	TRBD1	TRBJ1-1	CASSLVGTGGEAFF	TGTGCCAGCAGTTTAGTTGGGACAGGGGGAGAAGCTTTCTTT
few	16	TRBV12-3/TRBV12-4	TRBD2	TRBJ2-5	CASSAGLAGSQETQYF	TGTGCCAGCAGTGCGGGACTAGCGGGGTCCCAAGAGACCCAGTACTTC
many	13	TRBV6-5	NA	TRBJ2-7	CASSPSSYYEQYF	TGTGCCAGCAGTCCCTCGTCCTATTACGAGCAGTACTTC
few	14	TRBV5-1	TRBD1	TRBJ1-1	CASSLGQGRPEAFF	TGCGCCAGCAGTTTGGGACAGGGGAGGCCTGAAGCTTTCTTT
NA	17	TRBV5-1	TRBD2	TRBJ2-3	CASSLSLAGGPPDTQYF	TGCGCCAGCAGCTTGAGCCTCGCGGGGGGGCCCCCAGATACGCAGTATTTT
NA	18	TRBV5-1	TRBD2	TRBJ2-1	CASSLRLAGLVSYNEQFF	TGCGCCAGCAGCTTGCGTCTAGCGGGCCTGGTCTCCTACAATGAGCAGTTCTTC
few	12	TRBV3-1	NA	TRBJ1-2	CASSYTGNGYTF	TGTGCCAGCAGCTACACAGGGAATGGCTACACCTTC
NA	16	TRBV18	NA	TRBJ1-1	CASSQQVGGMNTEAFF	TGTGCCAGCTCGCAACAGGTGGGGGGTATGAACACTGAAGCTTTCTTT
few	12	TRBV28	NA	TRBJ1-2	CASNLGGDGYTF	TGTGCCAGCAACCTGGGGGGTGACGGCTACACCTTC
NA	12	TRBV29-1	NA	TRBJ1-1	CSVGRADHLDFF	TGCAGCGTTGGAAGGGCAGATCATCTTGATTTCTTT
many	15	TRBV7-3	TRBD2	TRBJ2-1	CASSLSGGVYNEQFF	TGTGCCAGCAGCCTGAGCGGGGGGGTCTACAATGAGCAGTTCTTC
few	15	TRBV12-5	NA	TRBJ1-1	CASAVVVGGIPEAFF	TGTGCTAGTGCGGTCGTCGTGGGGGGGATACCTGAAGCTTTCTTT
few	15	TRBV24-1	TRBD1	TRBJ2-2	CATGREGADTGELFF	TGTGCCACCGGGCGCGAGGGGGCGGACACCGGGGAGCTGTTTTTT
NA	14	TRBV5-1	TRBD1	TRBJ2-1	CASFRDRAYNEQFF	TGCGCCAGCTTCCGGGACAGGGCATACAATGAGCAGTTCTTC
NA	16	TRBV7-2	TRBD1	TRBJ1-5	CASSSQTGLGNQPQHF	TGTGCCAGCAGCTCGCAGACAGGGCTTGGCAATCAGCCCCAGCATTTT
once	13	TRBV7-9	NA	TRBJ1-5	CASSLFEGQPQHF	TGTGCCAGCAGCTTGTTTGAGGGCCAGCCCCAGCATTTT
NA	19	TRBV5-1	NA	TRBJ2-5	CASSDPKSGRTQGGETQYF	TGCGCCAGCAGCGATCCAAAGAGCGGCCGAACCCAAGGGGGAGAGACCCAGTACTTC
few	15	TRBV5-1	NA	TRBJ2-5	CASSLIEAGPQTQYF	TGCGCCAGCAGCTTGATTGAGGCGGGCCCTCAGACCCAGTACTTC
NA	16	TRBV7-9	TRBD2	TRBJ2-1	CASSEPRGGKSSEQFF	TGTGCCAGCAGCGAACCGCGGGGGGGAAAATCTAGTGAGCAGTTCTTC
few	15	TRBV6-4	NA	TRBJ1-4	CASSDSGTAGEKLFF	TGTGCCAGCAGTGACTCCGGGACGGCAGGGGAAAAACTGTTTTTT
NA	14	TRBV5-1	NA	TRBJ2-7	CASSNRGAPYEQYF	TGCGCCAGCAGCAATCGGGGGGCACCCTACGAGCAGTACTTC
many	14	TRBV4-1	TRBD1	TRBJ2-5	CASSQGQGKETQYF	TGCGCCAGCAGCCAAGGACAGGGGAAAGAGACCCAGTACTTC
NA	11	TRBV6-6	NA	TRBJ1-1	CASTHGTEAFF	TGTGCCAGCACCCATGGCACTGAAGCTTTCTTT
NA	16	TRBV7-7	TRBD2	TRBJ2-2	CASTPREGRNTGELFF	TGTGCCAGCACCCCTAGGGAGGGGCGGAACACCGGGGAGCTGTTTTTT
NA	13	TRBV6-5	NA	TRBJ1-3	CASHGHLGNTIYF	TGTGCCAGCCACGGACATCTAGGAAACACCATATATTTT
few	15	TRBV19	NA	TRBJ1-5	CASTIAAGSNQPQHF	TGTGCCAGCACCATCGCCGCGGGTAGCAATCAGCCCCAGCATTTT
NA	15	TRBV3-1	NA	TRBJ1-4	CASSPPILTVGKLFF	TGTGCCAGCAGTCCTCCGATCTTGACAGTGGGAAAACTGTTTTTT
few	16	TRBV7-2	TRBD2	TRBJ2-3	CASSTGTSGDTDTQYF	TGTGCCAGCAGCACAGGGACTAGCGGGGACACAGATACGCAGTATTTT
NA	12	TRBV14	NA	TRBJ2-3	CASSQVGGTQYF	TGTGCCAGCAGCCAAGTGGGCGGTACGCAGTATTTT
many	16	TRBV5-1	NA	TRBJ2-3	CASSRTGPGAADTQYF	TGCGCCAGCAGCAGAACGGGCCCCGGGGCGGCAGATACGCAGTATTTT
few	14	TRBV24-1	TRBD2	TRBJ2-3	CATSERGGTDTQYF	TGTGCCACCAGCGAGCGGGGGGGCACAGATACGCAGTATTTT
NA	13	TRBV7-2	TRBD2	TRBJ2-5	CASSLEGGQTQYF	TGTGCCAGCAGCTTAGAGGGAGGGCAGACCCAGTACTTC
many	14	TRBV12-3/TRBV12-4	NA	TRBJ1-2	CASSLPGPINGYTF	TGTGCCAGCAGCCTTCCGGGCCCAATTAATGGCTACACCTTC
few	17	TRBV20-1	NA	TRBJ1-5	CSADSGKSRTSNQPQHF	TGCAGTGCCGATTCGGGGAAAAGCAGGACGAGCAATCAGCCCCAGCATTTT
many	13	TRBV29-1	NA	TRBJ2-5	CSVGPGYLETQYF	TGCAGCGTCGGACCCGGATATCTGGAGACCCAGTACTTC
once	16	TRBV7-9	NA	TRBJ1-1	CASSFPLGAGNTEAFF	TGTGCCAGCAGCTTCCCCCTCGGGGCGGGGAACACTGAAGCTTTCTTT
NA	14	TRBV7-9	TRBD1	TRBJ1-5	CASSSTGVPQPQHF	TGTGCCAGCAGCTCGACAGGGGTTCCTCAGCCCCAGCATTTT